The clone carrying this T cell receptor (beta chain) was observed many times. Its antigen is currently unknown. A sample-barcoded 5' primer and a J-beta primer mix were used in a second PCR of roughly 6 to 11 cycles. A template-switch adaptor containing 12 random nucleotides labeled each cDNA molecule. TCRdb ran MiXCR on the 5' RACE reads and lists one entry per CDR3 protein. The sample yields hundreds of thousands of distinct CDR3 sequences, about 30% seen once. There were healthy Caucasian individuals from Russia, aged roughly 6 to 90, serving as donors. Isolating PBMCs gave at least 6 million of these cells per sample. The CDR3 is 13 amino acids. Germline V gene sequence: CDR1 SQVTM, CDR2 ANQGSEA. Trimming removed 2 bases at V and 5 bases at J, with 13 bases between. This sample was taken from a study of blood T cells in healthy people across ages. Overall study results and limits: In older individuals, TCR beta diversity per million T cells was lower, falling roughly linearly with age.

The specimen was blood. The clonotype was recovered from a woman aged 80 or over in good health. V gene TRBV29-1 combines with J gene TRBJ2-7; D not resolved. CDR3 nucleotides: TGCAGCGTTGAAAGGGTTACGATCCACGAGCAGTACTTC. Its translation is CSVERVTIHEQYF.